The 28 T cell receptor beta chains given below trace back to one sample, sequenced in a study of beta chain bispecific antibodies for T cell cancers. No antigens are known for them. Each CDR3 protein gets one entry after TCRdb re-called the 5' RACE reads with MiXCR. Of about 9,600 distinct CDR3 sequences listed, 2.2% are singletons. Study-wide results and caveats: Normal T cells contributed less of the targeted TRBV signal than the leukemia cells did.

Either OKT3 anti-CD3 antibody or CD3/CD28 beads expanded T cells from blood mononuclear cells over roughly three days. This specimen was T cells from a healthy donor cultured with Jurkat leukemia cells, taken from a culture containing an anti-CD19 bispecific antibody. The receptors here all came from a human donor in good health. Some clones in this sample may be carry-over from other donors' samples.

This clonotype was detected many times. This sequence joins TRBV28 and TRBJ2-1, with a tentative D call TRBD2 (6 bases). The CDR3 contains 12 residues. V was clipped by 4 bases and J by 9 bases, with 10 bases between them. Germline V gene sequence: CDR1 MDHEN, CDR2 SYDVKM. In DNA form, the CDR3 reads TGTGCCAGCAGTTCCGTCGGGGGTGAGCAGTTCTTC. It codes for CASSSVGGEQFF. Looking up the rest from reference TRBV28 and TRBJ2-1 gives the full variable domain: DVKVTQSSRYLVKRTGEKVFLECVQDMDHENMFWYRQDPGLGLRLIYFSYDVKMKEKGDIPEGYSVSREKKERFSLILESASTNQTSMYLCASSSVGGEQFFGPGTRLTVL.

Ten or more counts support this clonotype. V and J are TRBV27 and TRBJ2-7, with D perhaps being TRBD1 or TRBD2 (5 bases each). V lost 3 bases to trimming and J lost 0 bases, with 9 bases between them. From germline, CDR1 is MNHEY and CDR2 SMNVEV (reference sequence). This CDR3 is 14 amino acids long. The CDR3 here is CASSLRGPSYEQYF. CDR3 coding DNA: TGTGCCAGCAGTTTGAGGGGACCCTCCTACGAGCAGTACTTC.

This clonotype was detected many times. This rearrangement joins TRBV10-3 to TRBJ1-6, with 8 nucleotides matching TRBD1. CDR1 and CDR2 from the germline V gene are ENHRY and SYGVKD. CDR3 length: 15 amino acids. After removal of 5 bases from V and 8 bases from J, the junction contained 8 bases not matched to a gene. CDR3 sequence reads: CAISLTGTGYSPLHF. As DNA, the CDR3 is TGTGCCATCAGTCTTACCGGGACAGGCTATTCACCCCTCCACTTT.

The table lists this clonotype with a few counts. The chain has TRBV27 and TRBJ2-7, with 12 bases identical to TRBD2. V lost 5 bases to trimming and J lost 6 bases; unmatched junction nucleotides: 11. This CDR3 region has 16 residues. Per the germline V gene, CDR1 is MNHEY and CDR2 is SMNVEV (reference sequence). CDR3 in DNA: TGTGCCAGCAGTCCCCTTCGGACTAGCGGGGTAACCGAGCAGTACTTC. Protein sequence: CASSPLRTSGVTEQYF.

This clonotype was observed many times. The chain couples TRBV7-2 to TRBJ2-1; 9 bases match TRBD2. The length of the CDR3 is 15 residues. Germline assignment: CDR1 SGHTA and CDR2 FQGNSA. Unmatched junction bases numbered 5, after V lost 1 base and J lost 7 bases. The CDR3, as DNA: TGTGCCAGCAGCTTAGTAGCGGGGGAGCTTAATGAGCAGTTCTTC. Translated, it gives CASSLVAGELNEQFF.

This clonotype showed up many times. The V gene is TRBV20-1, the J gene TRBJ1-2, with no clear D. In germline, CDR1 is DFQATT, CDR2 SNEGSKA (reference sequence). CDR3 length: 13 residues. The germline V and J ends were trimmed by 4 bases and 3 bases, with 12 bases remaining between them. DNA for the CDR3: TGCAGTGCTACCCTGGTCGAGGACTATGGCTACACCTTC. It yields the protein CSATLVEDYGYTF.

This clonotype appeared many times. The chain combines TRBV7-8 with TRBJ2-5; TRBD2 agrees at 8 bases. The CDR3 is 14 residues long. Germline assignment: CDR1 SGHVS and CDR2 FQNEAQ. Trimming at V came to 2 bases and at J to 5 bases, leaving 4 bases not matched to a gene. CDR3 nucleotides: TGTGCCAGCAGCTTAACCCCGGGGGGGGAGACCCAGTACTTC. This encodes CASSLTPGGETQYF. The full variable domain, completed using reference TRBV7-8 and TRBJ2-5, is GAGVSQSPRYKVAKRGQDVALRCDPISGHVSLFWYQQALGQGPEFLTYFQNEAQLDKSGLPSDRFFAERPEGSVSTLKIQRTQQEDSAVYLCASSLTPGGETQYFGPGTRLLVL.

This clonotype was seen ten or more times. The chain joins TRBV5-1 to TRBJ2-7, with D possibly TRBD1 on 6 matching bases. The V end was cut by 5 bases, the J end by 3 bases, with 12 bases between. The CDR3 totals 13 residues. Per germline, CDR1 SGHRS and CDR2 YFSETQ. As DNA, the CDR3 is TGCGCCAGCAGTCCCCCGGACAGCTACGAGCAGTACTTC. Residues: CASSPPDSYEQYF.

This clonotype was seen at least ten times. CDR3: CASSPLMPSGGDYNEQFF. CDR3 nucleotide sequence: TGTGCCAGCTCACCCCTCATGCCTAGCGGGGGGGACTACAATGAGCAGTTCTTC. V gene TRBV18 combines with J gene TRBJ2-1, with TRBD2 matching over 12 bases. With 3 bases clipped from V and 3 bases from J, the junction kept 9 bases outside the gene matches. Germline V gene sequence: CDR1 KGHSH, CDR2 LQKENI. The CDR3 consists of 18 residues.

There are many counts of this clonotype. V is TRBV11-1 and J is TRBJ2-7; no definite D call. Germline loops: CDR1 SGHAT, CDR2 FQDESV (reference sequence). The CDR3 length is 14 residues. V dropped 1 base and J dropped 4 bases, with 11 bases sitting between them. The chain's CDR3 is CASSLVGFGYEQYF. CDR3 in DNA: TGTGCCAGCAGCTTAGTAGGATTTGGTTACGAGCAGTACTTC.

This clonotype showed up many times. The V gene is TRBV12-3 or TRBV12-4, the J gene TRBJ1-2; D unresolved. The V end was cut by 3 bases, the J end by 0 bases, with 14 bases between. There are 16 residues in the CDR3. For the CDR3, the DNA is TGTGCCAGCAGTTTCTCGACCTGGCATGCTAACTATGGCTACACCTTC. Residues: CASSFSTWHANYGYTF.

In its sample, this clonotype was seen many times. The chain links TRBV18 to TRBJ2-7; a weak D match, TRBD2 (6 bases). Trimming left V 2 bases short and J 4 bases short, with 9 bases between. There are 13 residues in the CDR3. CDR1 is KGHSH and CDR2 is LQKENI in the germline V gene. The CDR3 here is CASSPGAGYEQYF. The CDR3 DNA follows: TGTGCCAGCTCACCAGGGGCGGGGTACGAGCAGTACTTC.

Ten or more counts support this clonotype. The genes are TRBV11-2 and TRBJ2-7; no clear D. The germline V and J ends were trimmed by 1 base and 0 bases, with 10 bases remaining between them. From germline, CDR1 is SGHAT and CDR2 FQNNGV. The CDR3 has 15 residues. CDR3 nucleotide sequence: TGTGCCAGCAGCTTAGGACTGAAGAGCTCCTACGAGCAGTACTTC. As protein: CASSLGLKSSYEQYF. Based on the CDR3 plus reference TRBV11-2 and TRBJ2-7, the full variable domain is EAGVAQSPRYKIIEKRQSVAFWCNPISGHATLYWYQQILGQGPKLLIQFQNNGVVDDSQLPKDRFSAERLKGVDSTLKIQPAKLEDSAVYLCASSLGLKSSYEQYFGPGTRLTVT.

This clonotype was seen repeatedly, ten times or more. The genes are TRBV6-5 and TRBJ2-7; D may be TRBD2 (6 bases). This CDR3 contains 12 residues. CDR1 and CDR2 (germline): MNHEY, SVGAGI. Trimming removed 2 bases at V and 6 bases at J, with 8 bases between. In nucleotides, the CDR3 is TGTGCCAGCAGTTACATGGGGGGCGAGCAGTACTTC. Encoded protein: CASSYMGGEQYF.

This clonotype was counted at least ten times. The V and J genes are TRBV19 and TRBJ1-1; no firm D call. Per the germline V gene, CDR1 is LNHDA and CDR2 is SQIVND (reference sequence). Deletions cut 6 bases from V and 5 bases from J, with 10 bases between. The CDR3 length is 12 residues. CDR3 nucleotides: TGTGCCAGTAGCTGGGCGGGGACTGAAGCTTTCTTT. Translated: CASSWAGTEAFF.

This clonotype was observed many times. This chain connects TRBV20-1 to TRBJ2-7; D gene ambiguous. Looked up from germline, CDR1 is DFQATT and CDR2 is SNEGSKA (reference sequence). V was trimmed by 5 bases and J by 1 base, leaving 12 bases between them. This CDR3 has 13 residues. In DNA form, the CDR3 reads TGCAGTGCTCGGAAGGGATTATCCTACGAGCAGTACTTC. It encodes CSARKGLSYEQYF.

V gene TRBV9 combines with J gene TRBJ1-6; D is perhaps TRBD1 (5 bases). CDR1 and CDR2 from the germline V gene are SGDLS and YYNGEE. V lost 0 bases and J lost 8, with 6 bases in between. This CDR3 region has 13 residues. The CDR3 nucleotides are TGTGCCAGCAGCGTAGGGGGCCATTCACCCCTCCACTTT. Its translation is CASSVGGHSPLHF.

There are a few counts of this clonotype. The V call is TRBV28, the J call TRBJ2-7; 7 nucleotides match TRBD2. Trimming removed 6 bases from V and 4 bases from J; junction bases left unmatched: 6. The CDR3 is 13 amino acids. The germline V gene encodes CDR1 MDHEN and CDR2 SYDVKM. As DNA, the CDR3 is TGTGCCAGCAGGGGGGGGGAAGGGTACGAGCAGTACTTC. Protein: CASRGGEGYEQYF.

This clonotype showed up many times. V is TRBV6-2 or TRBV6-3 and J is TRBJ1-6; D may be TRBD1 (6 bases). Germline CDR1 and CDR2: MNHEY and SVGEGT. Deletions cut 7 bases from V and 1 base from J, with 11 bases between. The CDR3 totals 15 residues. In DNA, the CDR3 is TGTGCCAGCAAATTACAGGGATCCTATAATTCACCCCTCCACTTT. Amino acid sequence: CASKLQGSYNSPLHF.

This clonotype was seen many times. The chain carries TRBV5-6 and TRBJ1-5, with TRBD1 matching 7 bases. V shed 2 bases, J shed 6 bases, and the junction held 2 bases outside the gene matches. The CDR3 extends over 13 amino acids. CDR1 and CDR2 (germline): SGHDT, YYEEEE. CDR3 DNA: TGTGCCAGCAGCTTCTCAGGGGGTCAGCCCCAGCATTTT. It specifies CASSFSGGQPQHF.

At least ten counts were recorded for this clonotype. The genes are TRBV6-1 and TRBJ1-3, with D unclear. The V end lost 5 bases, the J end lost 0 bases, and 8 bases lay between the germline ends. Looked up from germline, CDR1 is MNHNS and CDR2 is SASEGT. The CDR3 length is 14 residues. The DNA of the CDR3 is TGTGCCAGCAGTTCGGAGGGCTCTGGAAACACCATATATTTT. It codes for CASSSEGSGNTIYF.

In its sample, this clonotype was seen many times. This sequence joins TRBV10-2 and TRBJ2-7; D perhaps matches TRBD2 (5 bases). The ends were cut back, 4 bases at V and 4 bases at J, with 20 bases in the middle. The CDR3 is 16 residues long. CDR1 and CDR2 (germline): WSHSY, SAAADI. CDR3 sequence: CASSAGGGPYKYEQYF. CDR3 bases: TGCGCCAGCAGTGCAGGAGGCGGTCCCTACAAGTACGAGCAGTACTTC.

This clonotype occurred many times. The chain has TRBV30 and TRBJ1-2; 9 bases are a match to TRBD1. The length of the CDR3 is 12 residues. Unmatched junction bases numbered 3, after V lost 2 bases and J lost 8 bases. Germline CDR1 and CDR2: GTSNPN and SVGIG (reference sequence). The CDR3 here is CAWSWTGAGYTF. CDR3 nucleotides: TGTGCCTGGAGTTGGACAGGGGCCGGCTACACCTTC.

This clonotype occurred many times. CDR3 sequence reads: CASSSGTTSYEQYF. In DNA form, the CDR3 reads TGTGCCAGCAGCTCCGGGACTACCTCCTACGAGCAGTACTTC. The gene calls are TRBV7-9 and TRBJ2-7; TRBD2 matches 7 bases. Germline CDR1 reads SEHNR; CDR2 reads FQNEAQ (reference sequence). The CDR3 extends over 14 amino acids. The junction had 3 bases not matched to a gene; V was cut back by 4 bases and J by 0 bases.

This clonotype was observed many times. This sequence joins TRBV29-1 and TRBJ2-7, with TRBD1 matching over 7 bases. J was trimmed by 4 bases and V by 5 bases; bases with no gene match: 2. The CDR3 runs to 11 residues. Germline V gene data show CDR1 as SQVTM and CDR2 as ANQGSEA. CDR3 amino acids: CSVWDSYEQYF. CDR3 DNA: TGCAGCGTTTGGGACAGTTACGAGCAGTACTTC.

This clonotype was observed many times. This chain joins TRBV5-1 and TRBJ1-5; 10 positions match TRBD1. The CDR3 totals 12 residues. CDR1 and CDR2 from the germline V gene are SGHRS and YFSETQ. With 4 bases clipped from V and 15 bases from J, the junction kept 7 bases outside the gene matches. This CDR3 is CASSPTGQGWHF. CDR3 DNA sequence: TGCGCCAGCAGCCCCACGGGACAGGGGTGGCATTTT.

This clonotype was seen a few times. The J gene is TRBJ2-3, the V gene TRBV18, with no clear D. Germline lookup yields CDR1 KGHSH and CDR2 LQKENI. Trimming stripped 3 bases from V and 1 base from J, with 5 bases between. This CDR3 is built from 13 residues. The DNA of the CDR3 is TGTGCCAGCTCACCTACTGGCACAGATACGCAGTATTTT. Encoded protein: CASSPTGTDTQYF.

This clonotype occurred many times. J is TRBJ2-1 and V is TRBV12-3 or TRBV12-4; D ambiguous. V gave up 2 bases and J gave up 9 bases, with 8 bases separating them. The CDR3 length is 12 residues. The CDR3 region is CASSLIAGEQFF. The CDR3 DNA follows: TGTGCCAGCAGTTTAATAGCTGGTGAGCAGTTCTTC.